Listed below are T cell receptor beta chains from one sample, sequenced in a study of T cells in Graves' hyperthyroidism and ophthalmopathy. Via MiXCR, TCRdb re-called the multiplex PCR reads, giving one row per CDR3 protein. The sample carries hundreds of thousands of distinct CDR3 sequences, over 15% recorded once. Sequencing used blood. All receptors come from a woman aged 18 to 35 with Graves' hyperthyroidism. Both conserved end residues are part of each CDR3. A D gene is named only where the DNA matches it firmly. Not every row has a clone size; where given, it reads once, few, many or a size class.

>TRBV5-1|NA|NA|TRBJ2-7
CASSFPATGEQYF
TGCGCCAGCAGCTTTCCGGCAACTGGGGAGCAGTACTTC
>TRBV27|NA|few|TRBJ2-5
CASSTTDNRGRAETQYF
TGTGCCAGCAGCACAACCGACAACAGGGGGAGGGCAGAGACCCAGTACTTC
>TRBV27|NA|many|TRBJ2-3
CASSPNSGRGYTDTQYF
TGTGCCAGCAGTCCCAATAGCGGAAGGGGTTACACAGATACGCAGTATTTT
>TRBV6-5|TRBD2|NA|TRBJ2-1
CASSYLGLAGGYNEQFF
TGTGCCAGCAGTTACCTCGGACTAGCGGGGGGGTACAATGAGCAGTTCTTC
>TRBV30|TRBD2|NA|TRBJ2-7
CAGAGASGSAYEQYF
TGTGCCGGGGCCGGGGCTAGCGGGAGTGCGTACGAGCAGTACTTC
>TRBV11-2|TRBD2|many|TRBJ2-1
CASGKGGTSALSQFF
TGTGCCAGCGGCAAAGGCGGGACTAGCGCTCTGTCGCAGTTCTTC
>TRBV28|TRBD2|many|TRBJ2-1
CASSPSGSGREQFF
TGTGCCAGCAGTCCCTCGGGTAGCGGGAGGGAGCAGTTCTTC
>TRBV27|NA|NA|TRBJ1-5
CASSLFSGNGNQPQHF
TGTGCCAGCAGTTTATTTTCGGGGAATGGCAATCAGCCCCAGCATTTT
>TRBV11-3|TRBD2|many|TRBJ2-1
CASSPGLAGYEQFF
TGTGCCAGCAGCCCCGGACTAGCGGGCTATGAGCAGTTCTTC
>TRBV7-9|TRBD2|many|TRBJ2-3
CASSPGTTGGTDTQYF
TGTGCCAGCAGCCCCGGGACTACGGGGGGCACAGATACGCAGTATTTT
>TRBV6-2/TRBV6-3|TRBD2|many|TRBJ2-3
CASRKRGTTDTQYF
TGTGCCAGCAGGAAGCGGGGGACCACAGATACGCAGTATTTT
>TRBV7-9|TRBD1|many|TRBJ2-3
CASSLGQGSADTQYF
TGTGCCAGCAGCTTAGGACAGGGGAGCGCAGATACGCAGTATTTT
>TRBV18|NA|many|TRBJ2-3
CASSPPGLADTQYF
TGTGCCAGCTCACCGCCGGGACTTGCAGATACGCAGTATTTT
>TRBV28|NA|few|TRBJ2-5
CASRSGRETQYF
TGTGCCAGCAGGTCAGGGCGGGAGACCCAGTACTTC
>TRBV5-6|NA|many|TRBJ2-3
CASSLVFGGRSTDTQYF
TGTGCCAGCAGCTTGGTGTTTGGGGGTAGAAGCACAGATACGCAGTATTTT
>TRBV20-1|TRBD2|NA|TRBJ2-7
CSVWEGRTSYEQYF
TGCAGTGTTTGGGAGGGGCGAACCTCCTACGAGCAGTACTTC
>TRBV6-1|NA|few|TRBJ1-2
CASSPTGHNSGGYTF
TGTGCCAGCAGCCCGACCGGACACAATTCGGGTGGCTACACCTTC
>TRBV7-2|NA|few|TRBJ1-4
CASSPGTTTNEKLFF
TGTGCCAGCAGCCCCGGGACTACAACTAATGAAAAACTGTTTTTT
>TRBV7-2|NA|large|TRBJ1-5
CASSEELKQPQHF
TGTGCCAGCAGCGAAGAACTTAAGCAGCCCCAGCATTTT
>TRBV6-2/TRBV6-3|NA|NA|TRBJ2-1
CASAGWRRGDNEQFF
TGTGCCAGCGCCGGCTGGCGCAGGGGTGACAATGAGCAGTTCTTC
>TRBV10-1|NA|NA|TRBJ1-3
CASSESGIGNTIYF
TGCGCCAGCAGTGAGTCGGGCATCGGAAACACCATATATTTT
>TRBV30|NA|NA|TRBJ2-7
CAWSPGLVSYEQYF
TGTGCCTGGAGCCCGGGACTCGTGTCCTACGAGCAGTACTTC
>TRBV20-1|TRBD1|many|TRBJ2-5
CSATTGTGAETQYF
TGCAGTGCTACCACAGGGACAGGGGCAGAGACCCAGTACTTC
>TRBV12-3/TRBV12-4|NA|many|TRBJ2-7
CASSLGAVEQYF
TGTGCCAGCAGCCTGGGGGCAGTCGAGCAGTACTTC
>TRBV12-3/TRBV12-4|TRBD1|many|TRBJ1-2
CASRTPGGDGYTF
TGTGCCAGCAGGACCCCAGGGGGCGACGGCTACACCTTC
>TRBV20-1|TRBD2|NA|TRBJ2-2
CSARAGGITGELFF
TGCAGTGCTAGAGCGGGAGGTATAACCGGGGAGCTGTTTTTT
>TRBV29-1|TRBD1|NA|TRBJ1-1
CSVGRGPTEAFF
TGCAGCGTTGGCAGGGGGCCCACTGAAGCTTTCTTT
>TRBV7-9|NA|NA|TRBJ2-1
CASSLGYPRNEQFF
TGTGCCAGCAGCTTAGGTTATCCCCGCAATGAGCAGTTCTTC
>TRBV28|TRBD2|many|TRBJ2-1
CASSLGGLAGDEQFF
TGTGCCAGCAGTTTAGGTGGGCTAGCGGGAGATGAGCAGTTCTTC
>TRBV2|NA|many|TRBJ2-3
CASSVLGPAVTDTQYF
TGTGCCAGCAGTGTACTGGGACCAGCGGTCACAGATACGCAGTATTTT
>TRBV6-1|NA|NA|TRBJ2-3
CASSASDTDTQYF
TGTGCCAGCAGTGCTAGCGACACAGATACGCAGTATTTT
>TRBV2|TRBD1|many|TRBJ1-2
CASTRDRGLSKGYTF
TGTGCCAGCACTAGGGACAGGGGCCTGAGTAAGGGCTACACCTTC
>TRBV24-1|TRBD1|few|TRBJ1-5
CATRQGANQPQHF
TGTGCCACCAGGCAGGGGGCTAATCAGCCCCAGCATTTT
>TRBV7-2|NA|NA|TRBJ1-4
CASSFQGLTNEKLFF
TGTGCCAGCAGCTTTCAGGGCTTAACTAATGAAAAACTGTTTTTT
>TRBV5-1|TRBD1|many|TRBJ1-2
CASSQGAGGYTF
TGCGCCAGCAGCCAGGGGGCGGGAGGCTACACCTTC
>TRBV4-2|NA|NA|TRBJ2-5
CASSLGTRRETQYF
TGTGCCAGCAGCCTCGGGACCCGAAGAGAGACCCAGTACTTC
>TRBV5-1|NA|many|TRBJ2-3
CASSLGTGEVDTQYF
TGCGCCAGCAGCTTGGGAACAGGGGAGGTCGATACGCAGTATTTT
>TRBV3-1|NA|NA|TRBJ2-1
CASSQEAPNEQFF
TGTGCCAGCAGCCAAGAAGCCCCCAATGAGCAGTTCTTC
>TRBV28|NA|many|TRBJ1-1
CASSSGGKHTEAFF
TGTGCCAGCAGTTCGGGAGGGAAGCACACTGAAGCTTTCTTT
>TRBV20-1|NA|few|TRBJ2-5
CSARTGTSRGETQYF
TGCAGTGCTAGAACCGGGACTTCTAGGGGGGAGACCCAGTACTTC